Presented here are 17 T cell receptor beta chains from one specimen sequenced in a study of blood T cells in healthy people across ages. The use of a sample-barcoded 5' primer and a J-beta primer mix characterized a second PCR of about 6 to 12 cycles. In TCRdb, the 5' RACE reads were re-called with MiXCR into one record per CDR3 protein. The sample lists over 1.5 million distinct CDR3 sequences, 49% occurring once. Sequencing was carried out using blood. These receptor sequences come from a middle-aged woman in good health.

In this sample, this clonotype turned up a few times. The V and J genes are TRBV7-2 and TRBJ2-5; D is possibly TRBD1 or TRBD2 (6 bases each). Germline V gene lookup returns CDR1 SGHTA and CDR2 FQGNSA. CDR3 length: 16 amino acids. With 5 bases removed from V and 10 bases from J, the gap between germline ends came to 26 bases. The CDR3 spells CASSPLRVPSRGDQYF. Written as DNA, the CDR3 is TGTGCCAGCAGCCCACTGAGGGTCCCGTCGAGGGGGGACCAGTACTTC.

DNA of the CDR3: TGTGCCACCAGTGATCACGGACAGGGAAATCAGCCCCAGCATTTT. Protein: CATSDHGQGNQPQHF. This chain joins TRBV24-1 and TRBJ1-5; 8 positions match TRBD1. V shed 3 bases, J shed 4 bases, and the junction held 4 bases outside the gene matches. This CDR3 region has 15 residues. The germline V gene encodes CDR1 KGHDR and CDR2 SFDVKD.

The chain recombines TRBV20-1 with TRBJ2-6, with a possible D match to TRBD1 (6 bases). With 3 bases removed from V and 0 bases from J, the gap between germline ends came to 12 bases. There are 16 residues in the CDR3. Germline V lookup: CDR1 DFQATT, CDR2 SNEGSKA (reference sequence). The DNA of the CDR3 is TGCAGTGCTAGCTTACAGGGCCACTCTGGGGCCAACGTCCTGACTTTC. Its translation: CSASLQGHSGANVLTF.

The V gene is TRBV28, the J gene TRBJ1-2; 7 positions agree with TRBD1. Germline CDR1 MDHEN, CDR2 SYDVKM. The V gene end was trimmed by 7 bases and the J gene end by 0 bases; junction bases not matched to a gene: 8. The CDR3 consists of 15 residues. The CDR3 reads CASTLGGSPNYGYTF. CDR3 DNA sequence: TGTGCCAGCACCCTAGGGGGCAGCCCTAACTATGGCTACACCTTC.

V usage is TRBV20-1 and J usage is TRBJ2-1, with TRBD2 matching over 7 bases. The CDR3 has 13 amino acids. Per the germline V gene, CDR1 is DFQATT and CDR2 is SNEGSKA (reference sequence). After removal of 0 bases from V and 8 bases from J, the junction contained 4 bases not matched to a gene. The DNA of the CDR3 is TGCAGTGCTAGAGACCGACTAGCCTATGAGCAGTTCTTC. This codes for CSARDRLAYEQFF.

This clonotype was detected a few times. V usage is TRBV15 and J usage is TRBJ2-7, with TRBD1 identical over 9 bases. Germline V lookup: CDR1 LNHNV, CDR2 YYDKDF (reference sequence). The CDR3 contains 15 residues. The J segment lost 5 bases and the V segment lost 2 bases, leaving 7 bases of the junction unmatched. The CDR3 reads CATSRPGTGWNEQYF. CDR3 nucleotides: TGTGCCACCAGCAGACCCGGGACAGGGTGGAACGAGCAGTACTTC.

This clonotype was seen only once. CDR3 coding DNA: TGTGCCAGCAGTATCTCCGGGACAGGGAGGAATAACTATGGCTACACCTTC. As protein: CASSISGTGRNNYGYTF. The rearrangement joins TRBV12-3 or TRBV12-4 to TRBJ1-2; 9 nucleotides align to TRBD1. Trimming at V came to 5 bases and at J to 1 base, leaving 11 bases not matched to a gene. This CDR3 region has 17 residues.

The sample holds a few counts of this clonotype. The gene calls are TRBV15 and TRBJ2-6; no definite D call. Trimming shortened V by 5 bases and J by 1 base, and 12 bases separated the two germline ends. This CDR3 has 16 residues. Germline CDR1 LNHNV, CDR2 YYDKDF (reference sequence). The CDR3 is CATSPHSGSGANVLTF. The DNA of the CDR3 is TGTGCCACCAGCCCTCACTCCGGGTCTGGGGCCAACGTCCTGACTTTC.

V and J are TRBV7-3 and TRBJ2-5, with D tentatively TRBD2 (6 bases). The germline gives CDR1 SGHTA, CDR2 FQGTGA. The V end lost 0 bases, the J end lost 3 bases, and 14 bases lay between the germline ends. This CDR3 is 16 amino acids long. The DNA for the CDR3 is TGTGCCAGCAGCTTAACGTCCAGAGGGACTGAAGAGACCCAGTACTTC. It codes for CASSLTSRGTEETQYF.

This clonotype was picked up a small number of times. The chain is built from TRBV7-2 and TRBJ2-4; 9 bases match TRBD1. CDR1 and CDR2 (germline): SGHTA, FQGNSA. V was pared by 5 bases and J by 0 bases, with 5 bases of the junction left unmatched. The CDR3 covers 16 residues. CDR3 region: CASSPRTGAAKNIQYF. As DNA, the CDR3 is TGTGCCAGCAGCCCTCGGACAGGGGCAGCCAAAAACATTCAGTACTTC.

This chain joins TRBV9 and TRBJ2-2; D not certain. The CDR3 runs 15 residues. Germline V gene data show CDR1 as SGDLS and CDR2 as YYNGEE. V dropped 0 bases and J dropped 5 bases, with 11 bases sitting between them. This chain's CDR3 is CASSVVPLETGELFF. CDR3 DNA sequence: TGTGCCAGCAGCGTAGTTCCTCTCGAAACCGGGGAGCTGTTTTTT.

The CDR3 protein is CASSWDGFEQYF. CDR3 sequence (DNA): TGTGCCAGCAGCTGGGACGGATTCGAGCAGTACTTC. The chain recombines TRBV7-9 with TRBJ2-7, with D tentatively TRBD1 or TRBD2 (5 bases each). Trimming left V 4 bases short and J 6 bases short, with 10 bases between. Germline values: CDR1 SEHNR, CDR2 FQNEAQ (reference sequence). There are 12 residues in the CDR3.

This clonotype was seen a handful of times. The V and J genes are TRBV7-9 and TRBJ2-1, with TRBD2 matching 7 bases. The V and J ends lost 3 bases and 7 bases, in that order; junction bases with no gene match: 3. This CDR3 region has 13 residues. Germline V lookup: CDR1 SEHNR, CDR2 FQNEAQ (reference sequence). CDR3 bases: TGTGCCAGCAGCTTCCTAGCGGAAAATGAGCAGTTCTTC. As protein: CASSFLAENEQFF.

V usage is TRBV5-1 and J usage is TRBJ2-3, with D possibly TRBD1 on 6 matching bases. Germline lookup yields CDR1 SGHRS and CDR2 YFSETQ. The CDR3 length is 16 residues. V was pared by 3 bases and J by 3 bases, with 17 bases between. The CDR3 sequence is CASSSQGVSSTDTQYF. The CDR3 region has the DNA TGCGCCAGCAGCTCACAGGGTGTTAGTAGTACAGATACGCAGTATTTT.

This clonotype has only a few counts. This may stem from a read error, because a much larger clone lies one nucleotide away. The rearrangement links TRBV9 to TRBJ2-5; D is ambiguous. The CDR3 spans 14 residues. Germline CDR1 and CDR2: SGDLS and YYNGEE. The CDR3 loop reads CASSVVGSQETQYF. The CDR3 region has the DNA TGTGCTAGCAGCGTAGTGGGCAGCCAAGAGACCCAGTACTTC. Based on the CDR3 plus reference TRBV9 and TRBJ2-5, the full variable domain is DSGVTQTPKHLITATGQRVTLRCSPRSGDLSVYWYQQSLDQGLQFLIQYYNGEERAKGNILERFSAQQFPDLHSELNLSSLELGDSALYFCASSVVGSQETQYFGPGTRLLVL.

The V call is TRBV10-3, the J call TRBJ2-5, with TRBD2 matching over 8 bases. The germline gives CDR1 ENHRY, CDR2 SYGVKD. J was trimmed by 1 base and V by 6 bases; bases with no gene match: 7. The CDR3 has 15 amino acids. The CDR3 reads CAIRAEAGVQETQYF. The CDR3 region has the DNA TGTGCCATCAGAGCAGAAGCGGGGGTCCAAGAGACCCAGTACTTC.

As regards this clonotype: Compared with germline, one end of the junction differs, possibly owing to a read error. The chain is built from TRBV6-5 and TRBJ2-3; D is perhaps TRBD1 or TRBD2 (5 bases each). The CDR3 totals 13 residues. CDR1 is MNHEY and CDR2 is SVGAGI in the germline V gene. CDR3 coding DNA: TGTGCCAGCAGTAAGGTAGCGACAGATACGCAGTTTTTT. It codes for CASSKVATDTQFF.